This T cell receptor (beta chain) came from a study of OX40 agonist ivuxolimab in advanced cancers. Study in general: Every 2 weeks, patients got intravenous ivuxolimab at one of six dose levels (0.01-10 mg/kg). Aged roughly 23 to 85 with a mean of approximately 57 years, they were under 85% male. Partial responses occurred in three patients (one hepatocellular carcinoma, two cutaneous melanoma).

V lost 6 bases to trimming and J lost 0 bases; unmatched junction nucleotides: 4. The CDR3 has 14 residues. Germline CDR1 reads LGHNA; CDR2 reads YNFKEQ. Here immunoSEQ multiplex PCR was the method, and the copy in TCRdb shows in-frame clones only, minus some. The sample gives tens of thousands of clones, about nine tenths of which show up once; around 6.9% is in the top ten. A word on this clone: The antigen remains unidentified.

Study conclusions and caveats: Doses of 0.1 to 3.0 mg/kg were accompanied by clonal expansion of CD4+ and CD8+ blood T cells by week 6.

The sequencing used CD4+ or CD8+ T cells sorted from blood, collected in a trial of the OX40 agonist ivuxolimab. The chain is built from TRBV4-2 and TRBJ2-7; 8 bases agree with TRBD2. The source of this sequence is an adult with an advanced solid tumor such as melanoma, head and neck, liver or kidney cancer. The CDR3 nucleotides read TGTGCCAGCAGGCTCGGACTAGCCTCCTACGAGCAGTACTTC. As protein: CASRLGLASYEQYF.